The 18 T cell receptor beta chains below were found in one sample sequenced in a study of blood T cells in healthy people across ages. Next came a second PCR, run for roughly 6 to 11 cycles, which used a sample-barcoded 5' primer along with a J-beta primer mix. TCRdb reprocessed the 5' RACE reads via MiXCR and lists one record per CDR3 protein. The data show hundreds of thousands of distinct CDR3 sequences, with 45% to 60% seen just once and approximately 13% held by the top ten. Sequenced material: blood. These receptors all stem from an elderly woman in good health.

As regards this clonotype: A much larger clone sits a single nucleotide away, making a read error possible. V usage is TRBV12-3 or TRBV12-4 and J usage is TRBJ2-7; D is ambiguous. The CDR3 sequence is 14 residues long. In DNA form, the CDR3 reads TGTGCCAGCAATTTAGGGCTAATCGGAAGCGAGCAGTACTTC. It specifies CASNLGLIGSEQYF.

In this sample, this clonotype turned up many times. The chain recombines TRBV7-2 with TRBJ2-1; TRBD2 aligns across 7 bases. Germline loops: CDR1 SGHTA, CDR2 FQGNSA. This CDR3 comprises 15 residues. V shed 8 bases and J 0 bases; nucleotides not matched to a gene: 7. For the CDR3, the DNA is TGTGCCAGCCTCTTCGGCGGGGGCTCCTACAATGAGCAGTTCTTC. This encodes CASLFGGGSYNEQFF.

The chain couples TRBV7-3 to TRBJ1-1, with TRBD1 identical over 11 bases. Germline-derived CDR1 and CDR2 are SGHTA and FQGTGA. J was trimmed by 0 bases and V by 6 bases; bases with no gene match: 6. The CDR3 runs to 16 residues. In nucleotides, the CDR3 is TGTGCCAGCAGGGGACAGGGGGAAATAGTGAACACTGAAGCTTTCTTT. Translation: CASRGQGEIVNTEAFF.

V gene TRBV15 combines with J gene TRBJ2-1; unclear D gene. The V gene's germline CDR1 is LNHNV and CDR2 YYDKDF (reference sequence). The CDR3 length is 14 residues. V lost 0 bases and J lost 9, with 12 bases in between. The CDR3 sequence is CATSRDRGSREQFF. As DNA, the CDR3 is TGTGCCACCAGCAGAGATCGAGGCAGTCGTGAGCAGTTCTTC.

Here the CDR3 DNA reads TGCGCCAGCAGCTTGGATCTGTCCAGAGTCTCCTACGAGCAGTACTTC. Translated: CASSLDLSRVSYEQYF. J is TRBJ2-7 and V is TRBV5-1; no definite D call. Trimming left V 0 bases short and J 0 bases short, with 13 bases between. This CDR3 region has 16 residues. CDR1 is SGHRS and CDR2 is YFSETQ in the germline V gene.

The chain carries TRBV5-1 and TRBJ1-2, with D possibly matching TRBD1 (6 bases). The length of the CDR3 is 15 residues. Trimming removed 5 bases at V and 0 bases at J, with 14 bases between. Germline CDR1 SGHRS, CDR2 YFSETQ. The CDR3 sequence: CASRYEQGANYGYTF. Here the CDR3 DNA reads TGCGCCAGCAGGTACGAACAGGGAGCTAACTATGGCTACACCTTC.

For this clonotype: A clone one base away is much larger, so this may be a read error. V and J are TRBV7-6 and TRBJ2-1, with 7 bases identical to TRBD2. Trimming took 4 bases from V and 6 from J; bases not matched to a gene: 3. CDR3 size: 13 residues. In germline, CDR1 is SGHVS, CDR2 FNYEAQ. The CDR3 region is CASSSAGLNEQFF. DNA of the CDR3: TGTGCCAGCAGCTCAGCGGGACTCAATGAGCAGTTCTTC.

The rearrangement links TRBV7-2 to TRBJ1-1; D is uncertain. CDR1 is SGHTA, CDR2 FQGNSA, per germline. The V end lost 1 base, the J end lost 1 base, and 13 bases lay between the germline ends. The CDR3 is 16 amino acids. CDR3 in amino acids: CASSLDVGIGNTEAFF. The CDR3 DNA reads as TGTGCCAGCAGCTTAGATGTTGGGATAGGGAACACTGAAGCTTTCTTT.

This sequence joins TRBV12-3 or TRBV12-4 and TRBJ2-7; possible D gene TRBD1, 5 bases. There are 16 residues in the CDR3. Trimming shortened V by 6 bases and J by 5 bases, and 23 bases separated the two germline ends. CDR3 in amino acids: CASSRALGRTDDEQYF. CDR3 in DNA: TGTGCCAGCAGCCGGGCTTTGGGGCGAACGGATGACGAGCAGTACTTC.

This clonotype was picked up many times. The V and J genes are TRBV9 and TRBJ2-7; the D is unclear. Looked up from germline, CDR1 is SGDLS and CDR2 is YYNGEE. V lost 6 bases and J 2 bases, leaving 15 bases between the germline ends. The CDR3 consists of 14 residues. The CDR3 DNA sequence: TGTGCCAGCACCACCTGGATAGAGACCTACGAGCAGTACTTC. Protein: CASTTWIETYEQYF.

In this sample, this clonotype turned up many times. The V call is TRBV15, the J call TRBJ2-7; no definite D call. From germline, CDR1 is LNHNV and CDR2 YYDKDF (reference sequence). The ends were cut back, 1 base at V and 0 bases at J, with 13 bases in the middle. The CDR3 covers 16 residues. CDR3 coding DNA: TGTGCCACCAGCAGAGTCTCTTGGGCTAGCTCCTACGAGCAGTACTTC. Translating it yields CATSRVSWASSYEQYF.

This sequence joins TRBV5-4 and TRBJ1-2; TRBD1 aligns across 9 bases. CDR3 length: 14 amino acids. Germline V gene lookup returns CDR1 SGHNT and CDR2 YYREEE (reference sequence). V lost 5 bases and J lost 2; bases outside the gene matches: 4. CDR3 amino acids: CASSTQGANYGYTF. The CDR3 bases are TGTGCCAGCAGTACACAGGGGGCGAACTATGGCTACACCTTC.

This clonotype was seen a handful of times. The rearrangement links TRBV6-2 or TRBV6-3 to TRBJ2-5; 8 nucleotides match TRBD2. Trimming removed 6 bases from V and 7 bases from J; junction bases left unmatched: 13. Germline lookup yields CDR1 MNHEY and CDR2 SVGEGT. The CDR3 is made up of 15 amino acids. CDR3 residues: CASSLTSAAQGTQYF. The CDR3 DNA is TGTGCCAGCAGCTTGACTAGCGCGGCGCAGGGGACCCAGTACTTC.

The chain combines TRBV20-1 with TRBJ1-2, with D unclear. The germline V gene has CDR1 DFQATT and CDR2 SNEGSKA (reference sequence). V was clipped by 4 bases and J by 1 base, with 16 bases between them. This CDR3 has 15 amino acids. The CDR3 region is CSATSRWLINYGYTF. CDR3 DNA: TGCAGTGCTACCTCCAGGTGGCTGATTAACTATGGCTACACCTTC.

This rearrangement joins TRBV6-6 to TRBJ2-1, with unresolved D. The CDR3 runs 13 residues. The germline V gene has CDR1 MNHNY and CDR2 SVGAGI (reference sequence). V lost 5 bases and J 8 bases, leaving 13 bases between the germline ends. The DNA of the CDR3 is TGTGCCAGCAGTCGCCCTTATGGGGATGAGCAGTTCTTC. Translation: CASSRPYGDEQFF.

This clonotype was seen only a few times. One junction end disagrees with the germline gene, perhaps due to a read error. The DNA for the CDR3 is TGTGCCAGCAGTTTGGGACAGCGTAATTCACCCCCCCACTTT. Its translation is CASSLGQRNSPPHF. The rearrangement uses TRBV27 and TRBJ1-6; TRBD1 matches 7 bases. The CDR3 is made up of 14 amino acids. CDR1 and CDR2 (germline): MNHEY, SMNVEV (reference sequence).

With respect to this clonotype: This may arise from a read error, as a much more abundant clone is one base away. The chain employs TRBV27 and TRBJ2-7; TRBD1 agrees at 9 bases. J lost 2 bases, V lost 11 bases, and 4 bases had no gene match. Looked up from germline, CDR1 is MNHEY and CDR2 is SMNVEV (reference sequence). The CDR3 is 12 residues long. The CDR3 spells CAAGTGTYEQYF. CDR3 sequence (DNA): TGTGCCGCTGGGACAGGGACCTACGAGCAGTACTTC.

This chain connects TRBV4-3 to TRBJ2-4, with 8 bases fitting TRBD1. Unmatched junction bases numbered 9, after V lost 4 bases and J lost 1 base. Per germline, CDR1 LGHNA and CDR2 YSLEER. The CDR3 is 17 residues long. CDR3 loop: CASSPELRTGAKNIQYF. The CDR3 DNA reads TGCGCCAGCAGCCCGGAGTTGAGGACAGGGGCCAAAAACATTCAGTACTTC.